This T cell receptor (beta chain) was documented in a study of T cell responses to AZD1222 COVID-19 vaccine. Data came from immunoSEQ multiplex PCR; TCRdb stores just in-frame clones and leaves some out. The profile covers approximately 130,000 clones, with about 92% appearing a single time and 1.1% taken by the ten largest. Sequenced material: peripheral blood, taken on day 0 of AZD1222 vaccination. The sequence derives from an adult in good health.

As DNA, the CDR3 is TGTGCCAGCAGACAACTAGCGGGAGTTGGCGAGCAGTACTTC. Protein product: CASRQLAGVGEQYF. The chain links TRBV3-1 (or the pseudogene TRBV3-2) to TRBJ2-7; 11 positions match TRBD2. Trimming at V came to 6 bases and at J to 6 bases, leaving 7 bases not matched to a gene. CDR3 length equals 14 residues. Germline CDR1 is LGHDT and CDR2 is YNNKEL (reference sequence).